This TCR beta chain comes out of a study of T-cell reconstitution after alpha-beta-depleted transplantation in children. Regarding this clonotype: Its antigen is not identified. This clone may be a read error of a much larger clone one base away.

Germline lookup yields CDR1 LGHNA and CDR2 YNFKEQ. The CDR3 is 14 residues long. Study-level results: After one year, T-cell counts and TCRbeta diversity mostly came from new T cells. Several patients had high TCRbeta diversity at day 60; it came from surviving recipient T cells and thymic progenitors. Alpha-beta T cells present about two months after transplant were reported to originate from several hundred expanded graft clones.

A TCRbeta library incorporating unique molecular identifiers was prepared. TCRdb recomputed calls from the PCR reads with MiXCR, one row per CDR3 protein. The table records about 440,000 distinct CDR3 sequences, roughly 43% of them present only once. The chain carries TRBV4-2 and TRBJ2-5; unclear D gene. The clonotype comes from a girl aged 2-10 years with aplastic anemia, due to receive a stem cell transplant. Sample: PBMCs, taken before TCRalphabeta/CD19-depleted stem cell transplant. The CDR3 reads CANSRGRIQETQYF. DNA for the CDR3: TGTGCCAACAGCCGAGGACGGATCCAAGAGACCCAGTACTTC.